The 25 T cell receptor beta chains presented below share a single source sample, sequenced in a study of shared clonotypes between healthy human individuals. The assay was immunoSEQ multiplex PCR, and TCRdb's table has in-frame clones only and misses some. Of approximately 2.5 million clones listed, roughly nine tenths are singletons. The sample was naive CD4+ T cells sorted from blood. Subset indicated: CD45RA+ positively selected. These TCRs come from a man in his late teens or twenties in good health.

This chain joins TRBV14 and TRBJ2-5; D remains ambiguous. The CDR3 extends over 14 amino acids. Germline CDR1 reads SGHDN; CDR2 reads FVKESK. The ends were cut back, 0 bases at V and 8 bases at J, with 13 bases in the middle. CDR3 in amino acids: CASSQDDGPSTQYF. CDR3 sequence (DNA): TGTGCCAGCAGCCAAGATGACGGACCATCTACCCAGTACTTC.

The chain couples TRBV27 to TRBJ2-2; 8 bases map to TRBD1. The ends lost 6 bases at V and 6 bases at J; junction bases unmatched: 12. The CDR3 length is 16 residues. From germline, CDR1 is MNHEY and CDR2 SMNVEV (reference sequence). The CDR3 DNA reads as TGTGCCAGCAGGCCAGGGGGCGCATCGGACGCCGGGGAGCTGTTTTTT. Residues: CASRPGGASDAGELFF.

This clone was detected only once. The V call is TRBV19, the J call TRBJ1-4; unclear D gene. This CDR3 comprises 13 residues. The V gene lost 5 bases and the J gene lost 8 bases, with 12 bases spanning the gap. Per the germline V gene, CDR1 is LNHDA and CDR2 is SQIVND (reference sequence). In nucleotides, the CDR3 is TGTGCCAGTAGTTCGGGAACGAGCGAAAAACTGTTTTTT. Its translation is CASSSGTSEKLFF. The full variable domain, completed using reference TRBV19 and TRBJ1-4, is DGGITQSPKYLFRKEGQNVTLSCEQNLNHDAMYWYRQDPGQGLRLIYYSQIVNDFQKGDIAEGYSVSREKKESFPLTVTSAQKNPTAFYLCASSSGTSEKLFFGSGTQLSVL.

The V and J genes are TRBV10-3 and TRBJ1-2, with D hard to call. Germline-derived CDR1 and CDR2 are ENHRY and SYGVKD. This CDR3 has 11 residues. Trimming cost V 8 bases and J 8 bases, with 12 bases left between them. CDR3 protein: CAIGEGGGYTF. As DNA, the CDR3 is TGTGCCATCGGAGAGGGTGGAGGCTACACCTTC.

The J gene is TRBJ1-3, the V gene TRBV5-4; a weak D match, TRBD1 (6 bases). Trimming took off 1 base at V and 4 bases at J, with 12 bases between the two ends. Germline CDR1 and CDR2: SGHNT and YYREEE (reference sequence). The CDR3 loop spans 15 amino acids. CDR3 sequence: CASSLYNRVGNTIYF. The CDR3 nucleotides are TGTGCCAGCAGCTTGTATAACAGGGTGGGAAACACCATATATTTT.

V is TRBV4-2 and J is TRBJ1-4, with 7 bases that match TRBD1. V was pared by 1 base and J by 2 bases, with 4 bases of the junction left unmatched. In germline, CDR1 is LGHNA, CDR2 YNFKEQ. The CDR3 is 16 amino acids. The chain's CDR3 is CASSQVKTGTNEKLFF. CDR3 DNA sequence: TGTGCCAGCAGCCAAGTAAAGACAGGGACTAATGAAAAACTGTTTTTT.

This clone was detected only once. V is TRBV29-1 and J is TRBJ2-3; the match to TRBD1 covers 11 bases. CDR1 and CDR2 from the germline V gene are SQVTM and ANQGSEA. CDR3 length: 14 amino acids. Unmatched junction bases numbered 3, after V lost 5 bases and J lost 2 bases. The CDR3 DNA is TGCAGCGTTTGGACAGGGGGCCACACAGATACGCAGTATTTT. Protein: CSVWTGGHTDTQYF.

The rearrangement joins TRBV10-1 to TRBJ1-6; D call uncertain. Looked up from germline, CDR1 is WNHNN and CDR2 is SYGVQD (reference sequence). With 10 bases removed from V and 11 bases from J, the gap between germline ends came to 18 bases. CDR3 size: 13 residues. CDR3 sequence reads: CAIPGLPITPLHF. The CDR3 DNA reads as TGCGCCATCCCCGGGCTTCCGATTACACCCCTCCACTTT.

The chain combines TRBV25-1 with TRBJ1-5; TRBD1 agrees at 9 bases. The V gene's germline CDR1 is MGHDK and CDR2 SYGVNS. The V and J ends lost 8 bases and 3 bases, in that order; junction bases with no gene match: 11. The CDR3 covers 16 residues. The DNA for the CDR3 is TGTGCCAGCGGCCAAACCGGGACAGGGCTCAATCAGCCCCAGCATTTT. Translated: CASGQTGTGLNQPQHF.

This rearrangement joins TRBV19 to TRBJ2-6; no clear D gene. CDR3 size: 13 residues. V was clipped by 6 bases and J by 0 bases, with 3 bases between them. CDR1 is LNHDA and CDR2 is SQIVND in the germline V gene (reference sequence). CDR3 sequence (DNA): TGTGCCAGTAGGTTCTCTGGGGCCAACGTCCTGACTTTC. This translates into CASRFSGANVLTF.

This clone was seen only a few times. The CDR3 loop is CASKQASGNTIYF. DNA of the CDR3: TGTGCCAGCAAACAAGCCTCTGGAAACACCATATATTTT. The rearrangement uses TRBV2 and TRBJ1-3, with no clear D. From germline, CDR1 is SNHLY and CDR2 FYNNEI. The V gene lost 7 bases and the J gene lost 0 bases, with 7 bases spanning the gap. The CDR3 consists of 13 residues.

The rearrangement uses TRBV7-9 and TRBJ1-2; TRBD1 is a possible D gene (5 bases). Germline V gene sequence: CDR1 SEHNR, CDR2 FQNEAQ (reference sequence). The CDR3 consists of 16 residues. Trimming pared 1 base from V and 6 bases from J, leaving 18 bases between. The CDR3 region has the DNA TGTGCCAGCAGCTTAGGGGCATCAGGGTCCCGCGATGGCTACACCTTC. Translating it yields CASSLGASGSRDGYTF.

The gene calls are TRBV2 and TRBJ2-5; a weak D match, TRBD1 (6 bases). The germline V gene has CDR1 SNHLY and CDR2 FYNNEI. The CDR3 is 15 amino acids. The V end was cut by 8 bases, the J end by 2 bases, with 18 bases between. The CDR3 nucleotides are TGTGCCAGCGGGGGCTTAGGGGCGACTCAAGAGACCCAGTACTTC. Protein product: CASGGLGATQETQYF.

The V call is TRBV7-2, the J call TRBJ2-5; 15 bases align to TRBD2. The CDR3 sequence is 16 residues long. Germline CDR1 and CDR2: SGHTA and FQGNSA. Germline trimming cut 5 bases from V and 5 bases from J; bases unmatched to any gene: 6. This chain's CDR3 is CASSQRTSGRGETQYF. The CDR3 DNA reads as TGTGCCAGCAGCCAAAGGACTAGCGGGAGGGGGGAGACCCAGTACTTC.

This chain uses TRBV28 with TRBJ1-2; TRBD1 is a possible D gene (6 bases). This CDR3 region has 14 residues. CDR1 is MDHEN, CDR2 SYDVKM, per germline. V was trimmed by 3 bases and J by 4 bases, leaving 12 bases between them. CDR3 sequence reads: CASSFRGASYGYTF. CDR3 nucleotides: TGTGCCAGCAGTTTCCGGGGGGCGAGCTATGGCTACACCTTC.

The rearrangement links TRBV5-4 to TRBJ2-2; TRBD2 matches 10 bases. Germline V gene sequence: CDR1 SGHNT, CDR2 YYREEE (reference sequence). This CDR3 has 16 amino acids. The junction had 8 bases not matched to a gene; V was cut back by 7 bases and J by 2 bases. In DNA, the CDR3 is TGTGCCAGCGGGACCAAGCGGGAGGGTAACACCGGGGAGCTGTTTTTT. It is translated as CASGTKREGNTGELFF.

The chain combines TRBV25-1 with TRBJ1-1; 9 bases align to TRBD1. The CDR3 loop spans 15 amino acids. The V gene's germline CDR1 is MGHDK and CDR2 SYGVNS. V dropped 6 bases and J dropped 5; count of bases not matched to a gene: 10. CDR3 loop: CASRVAGTGTTEAFF. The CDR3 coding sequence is TGTGCCAGCAGAGTCGCCGGGACAGGGACTACTGAAGCTTTCTTT. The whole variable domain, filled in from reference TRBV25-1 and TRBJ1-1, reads EADIYQTPRYLVIGTGKKITLECSQTMGHDKMYWYQQDPGMELHLIHYSYGVNSTEKGDLSSESTVSRIRTEHFPLTLESARPSHTSQYLCASRVAGTGTTEAFFGQGTRLTVV.

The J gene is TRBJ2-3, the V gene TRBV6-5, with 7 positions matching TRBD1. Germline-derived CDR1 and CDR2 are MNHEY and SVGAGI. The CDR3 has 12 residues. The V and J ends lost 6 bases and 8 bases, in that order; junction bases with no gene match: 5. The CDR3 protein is CASRRSGGTQYF. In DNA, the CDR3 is TGTGCCAGCAGGCGTTCAGGGGGTACGCAGTATTTT.

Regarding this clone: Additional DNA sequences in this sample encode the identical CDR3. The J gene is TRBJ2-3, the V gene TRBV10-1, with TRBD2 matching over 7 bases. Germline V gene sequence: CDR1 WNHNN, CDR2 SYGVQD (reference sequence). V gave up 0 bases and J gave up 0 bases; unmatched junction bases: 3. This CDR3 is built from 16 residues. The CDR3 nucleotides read TGCGCCAGCAGTGAGTCGAAGCGGGGAAGCACAGATACGCAGTATTTT. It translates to CASSESKRGSTDTQYF.

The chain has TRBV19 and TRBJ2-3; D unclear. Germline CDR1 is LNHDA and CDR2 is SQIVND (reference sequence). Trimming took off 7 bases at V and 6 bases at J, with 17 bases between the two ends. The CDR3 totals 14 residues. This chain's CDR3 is CASTEVVWADTQYF. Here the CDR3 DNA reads TGTGCCAGTACCGAGGTTGTTTGGGCTGATACGCAGTATTTT.

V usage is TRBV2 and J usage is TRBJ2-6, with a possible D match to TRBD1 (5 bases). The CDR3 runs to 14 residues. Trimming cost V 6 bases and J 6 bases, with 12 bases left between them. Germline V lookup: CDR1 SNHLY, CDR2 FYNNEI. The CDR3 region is CASRLTALANVLTF. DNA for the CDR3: TGTGCCAGCAGGCTGACAGCGTTGGCCAACGTCCTGACTTTC.

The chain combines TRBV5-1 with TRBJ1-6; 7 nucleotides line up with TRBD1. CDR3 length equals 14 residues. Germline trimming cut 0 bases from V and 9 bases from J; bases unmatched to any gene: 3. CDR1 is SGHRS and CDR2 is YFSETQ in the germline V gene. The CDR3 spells CASSLEGARSPLHF. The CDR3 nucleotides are TGCGCCAGCAGCTTGGAGGGGGCGCGTTCACCCCTCCACTTT.

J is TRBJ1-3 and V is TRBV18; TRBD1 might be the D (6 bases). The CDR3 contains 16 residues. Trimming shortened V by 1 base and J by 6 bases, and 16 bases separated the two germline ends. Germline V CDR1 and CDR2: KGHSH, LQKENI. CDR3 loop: CASSPLDPGTQNTIYF. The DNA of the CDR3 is TGTGCCAGCTCACCACTCGACCCCGGGACACAAAACACCATATATTTT. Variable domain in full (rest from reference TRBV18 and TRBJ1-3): NAGVMQNPRHLVRRRGQEARLRCSPMKGHSHVYWYRQLPEEGLKFMVYLQKENIIDESGMPKERFSAEFPKEGPSILRIQQVVRGDSAAYFCASSPLDPGTQNTIYFGEGSWLTVV.

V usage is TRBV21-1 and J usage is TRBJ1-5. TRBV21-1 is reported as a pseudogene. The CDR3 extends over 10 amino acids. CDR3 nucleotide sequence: TGTGCCGGTTCCTTTGGGTCCCAGCATTTT. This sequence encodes CAGSFGSQHF.

The CDR3 spells CASSFGTGETQYF. The CDR3 bases are TGTGCCAGCAGTTTTGGGACAGGGGAGACCCAGTACTTC. The chain combines TRBV27 with TRBJ2-5; TRBD1 aligns across 9 bases. The ends lost 3 bases at V and 5 bases at J; junction bases unmatched: 1. Germline lookup yields CDR1 MNHEY and CDR2 SMNVEV (reference sequence). This CDR3 is 13 amino acids long.